Listed below are T cell receptor beta chains from one sample, sequenced in a study of cytomegalovirus exposure and HLA in healthy donors. The assay was immunoSEQ multiplex PCR, and TCRdb's table has in-frame clones only and misses some. The listing records about 160,000 clones. The sample consisted of PBMCs. The receptors were sampled from an older woman in good health and CMV-seronegative. The CDR3 runs from the conserved cysteine through the conserved F or W. D genes are given only for firm matches.

TRBJ1-2 | NA | TRBV4-2 | TGTGCCAGCAGCCGAACCTCGGCGGGCGACTATGGCTACACCTTC | CASSRTSAGDYGYTF
TRBJ2-1 | NA | TRBV4-2 | TGTGCCAGCAGCCACGCCCCTATTTTAAACAATGAGCAGTTCTTC | CASSHAPILNNEQFF
TRBJ1-2 | NA | TRBV6-5 | TGTGCCAGCAGTTACTCGGGAACAGGGTGGGATGGCTACACCTTC | CASSYSGTGWDGYTF
TRBJ1-1 | NA | TRBV10-1 | TGCGCCAGCATTGGGCCGAACACTGAAGCTTTCTTT | CASIGPNTEAFF
TRBJ2-1 | TRBD1 | TRBV9 | TGTGCCAGCAGCTGGAGGACAGGGCGCTCCTACAATGAGCAGTTCTTC | CASSWRTGRSYNEQFF
TRBJ2-1 | TRBD2 | TRBV4-2 | TGTGCCAGCAGCCAAGATGGTGGGACTAGAGGCCTCGGGGAGCAGTTCTTC | CASSQDGGTRGLGEQFF
TRBJ1-1 | NA | TRBV9 | TGTGCCAGCGGCGTCGGGGGAAACACTGAAGCTTTCTTT | CASGVGGNTEAFF
TRBJ1-4 | TRBD1 | TRBV2 | TGTGCCAGCACAGGGGGCGCCGGTGAAAAACTGTTTTTT | CASTGGAGEKLFF
TRBJ2-6 | NA | TRBV10-3 | TGTGCCATCAGACCGACCGGGAAACAGGGCCTCGGTGGGGCCAACGTCCTGACTTTC | CAIRPTGKQGLGGANVLTF
TRBJ2-3 | TRBD2 | TRBV7-2 | TGTGCCAGCAGCTTAGCAGGCAGCGGGGGCCCAGATACGCAGTATTTT | CASSLAGSGGPDTQYF
TRBJ2-7 | NA | TRBV27 | TGTGCCAGCAGTTTCGGTTGGCCACAGGGCCTTTACGAGCAGTACTTC | CASSFGWPQGLYEQYF
TRBJ1-2 | TRBD1 | TRBV2 | TGTGCCAGCAGACAGGGGCATGGCTACACCTTC | CASRQGHGYTF
TRBJ2-5 | TRBD2 | TRBV11-3 | TGTGCCAGCAGCCCGGGGACTAGTCCACTACAAGAGACCCAGTACTTC | CASSPGTSPLQETQYF
TRBJ1-1 | TRBD1 | TRBV19 | TGTGCCAGCACATATCGGACAGGGAAAAAAACTGAAGCTTTCTTT | CASTYRTGKKTEAFF
TRBJ1-1 | TRBD1 | TRBV19 | TGTGCCAGTAGTACTCATTCAGGGGGCCCGGGGAACACTGAAGCTTTCTTT | CASSTHSGGPGNTEAFF
TRBJ1-5 | NA | TRBV10-2 | TGCGCCAGCAGCGGGGGGCCTCAGCCCCAGCATTTT | CASSGGPQPQHF
TRBJ1-1 | NA | TRBV5-1 | TGCGCCAGCAGCTTATCTGGACAGAACACTGAAGCTTTCTTT | CASSLSGQNTEAFF
TRBJ2-3 | NA | TRBV5-1 | TGCGCCAGCAGCTTGGCACAGGTCACAGATACGCAGTATTTT | CASSLAQVTDTQYF
TRBJ1-6 | NA | TRBV6-1 | TGTGCCAGCAGTGAGGGCACCATATTGTCACCCCTCCACTTT | CASSEGTILSPLHF
TRBJ1-2 | TRBD1 | TRBV7-9 | TGTGCCAGCAGCTCCCCGGGACAGGGTGAGCGTGGCTACACCTTC | CASSSPGQGERGYTF
TRBJ2-1 | TRBD1 | TRBV7-3 | TGTGCCAGCAGCTTAGGTCAGGGGGCCTATGAGCAGTTCTTC | CASSLGQGAYEQFF
TRBJ2-3 | TRBD2 | TRBV5-1 | TGCGCCAGCAGCCTGACGGGACTAGCGGGAGAGACAGATACGCAGTATTTT | CASSLTGLAGETDTQYF
TRBJ1-6 | NA | TRBV6-5 | TGTGCCAGCAGTCCCCAGACAGCGGGCAATTCACCCCTCCACTTT | CASSPQTAGNSPLHF
TRBJ2-1 | TRBD2 | TRBV2 | TGTGCCAGCAGTGCGTGGGGGGGCTCCTACAATGAGCAGTTCTTC | CASSAWGGSYNEQFF
TRBJ2-6 | NA | TRBV7-9 | TGTGCCAGCAGCCCGAGGAGGGGGCAGAGCTCTGGGGCCAACGTCCTGACTTTC | CASSPRRGQSSGANVLTF